Presented here are 8 T cell receptor beta chains from one specimen sequenced in a study of blood T cell repertoires in COVID-19. Data came from immunoSEQ multiplex PCR; TCRdb stores just in-frame clones and leaves some out. The table includes about 93,000 clones, 80% detected once. Material for sequencing was peripheral blood. The receptors here all came from a human donor in a cohort sampled during active COVID-19.

The chain links TRBV20-1 to TRBJ1-5; no definite D call. The CDR3 sequence is 15 residues long. Trimming cost V 3 bases and J 0 bases, with 12 bases left between them. Per germline, CDR1 DFQATT and CDR2 SNEGSKA (reference sequence). CDR3 in DNA: TGCAGTGCTAGTAACTCAGACAATAGCAATCAGCCCCAGCATTTT. This encodes CSASNSDNSNQPQHF.

The chain couples TRBV6-2 or TRBV6-3 to TRBJ2-1; TRBD1 might be the D (5 bases). CDR1 is MNHEY, CDR2 SVGEGT, per germline. Trimming shortened V by 2 bases and J by 4 bases, and 9 bases separated the two germline ends. The CDR3 length is 14 residues. This CDR3 is CASSYIDSYNEQFF. The DNA of the CDR3 is TGTGCCAGCAGTTACATCGACAGTTACAATGAGCAGTTCTTC.

The chain has TRBV7-9 and TRBJ2-1; D gene uncertain. Trimming took 1 base from V and 6 from J, leaving 13 bases between them. Germline CDR1 and CDR2: SEHNR and FQNEAQ (reference sequence). This CDR3 has 15 residues. DNA of the CDR3: TGTGCCAGCAGCTTAGGAACAGTTCTTGTCAATGAGCAGTTCTTC. Residues: CASSLGTVLVNEQFF.

The V call is TRBV2, the J call TRBJ2-1; 7 nucleotides match TRBD1. J was trimmed by 4 bases and V by 6 bases; bases with no gene match: 9. The CDR3 is 15 residues long. Germline V gives CDR1 SNHLY, CDR2 FYNNEI. In nucleotides, the CDR3 is TGTGCCAGCAGCAGACAAAAGGGACAGTACAATGAGCAGTTCTTC. This codes for CASSRQKGQYNEQFF.

The chain combines TRBV3-1 (or the pseudogene TRBV3-2) with TRBJ2-7; the D gene is possibly TRBD2 (5 bases). The germline V and J ends were trimmed by 2 bases and 5 bases, with 10 bases remaining between them. The CDR3 sequence is 13 residues long. Germline values: CDR1 LGHDT, CDR2 YNNKEL (reference sequence). CDR3 loop: CASSQRGVNEQYF. The CDR3, as DNA: TGTGCCAGCAGCCAACGGGGAGTCAACGAGCAGTACTTC.

J is TRBJ2-4 and V is TRBV20-1, with a tentative D call TRBD2 (5 bases). CDR3 length: 15 amino acids. V was cut by 3 bases and J by 6 bases, with 18 bases left in between. Germline lookup yields CDR1 DFQATT and CDR2 SNEGSKA (reference sequence). CDR3 protein: CSASRRISARNIQYF. CDR3 in DNA: TGCAGTGCTAGTAGGAGGATTTCCGCCCGAAACATTCAGTACTTC.

V usage is TRBV18 and J usage is TRBJ2-6; 8 nucleotides line up with TRBD2. Germline V gene sequence: CDR1 KGHSH, CDR2 LQKENI. Losses at the gene ends were 0 bases for V and 4 bases for J; bases not matched to a gene: 2. The CDR3 is 16 residues long. The chain's CDR3 is CASSPPERGGANVLTF. The CDR3 DNA follows: TGTGCCAGCTCACCACCGGAGCGGGGGGGGGCCAACGTCCTGACTTTC.

To note about this clone: Other DNA sequences in the same sample also yield this CDR3. V is TRBV2 and J is TRBJ2-7; weak D call: TRBD2 (5 bases). CDR3 size: 15 residues. V was pared by 6 bases and J by 0 bases, with 15 bases between. Germline assignment: CDR1 SNHLY and CDR2 FYNNEI. DNA of the CDR3: TGTGCCAGCAGGAGGGCGGGCGGCAGCTCCTACGAGCAGTACTTC. Translation gives CASRRAGGSSYEQYF. Based on the CDR3 plus reference TRBV2 and TRBJ2-7, the full variable domain is EPEVTQTPSHQVTQMGQEVILRCVPISNHLYFYWYRQILGQKVEFLVSFYNNEISEKSEIFDDQFSVERPDGSNFTLKIRSTKLEDSAMYFCASRRAGGSSYEQYFGPGTRLTVT.